Below are 3 T cell receptor beta chains sequenced from a single sample in a study of blood T cell repertoires in COVID-19 (dated by TCRdb to 2020 to 2021). Libraries were built with the immunoSEQ multiplex PCR assay. Drawn from immuneACCESS, this table holds only the in-frame rearrangements with V and J called that TCRdb kept. Clones are partly lost; checked studies trace under half to an unresolved V gene and leave the rest unexplained. The sample yields around 110,000 clones; 65% to 85% were counted once. The ten biggest clones cover over 3% of the sample. Sequencing was performed on PBMCs or T cells enriched from blood (not recorded which). These receptors all come from a woman under 40 who had recovered from COVID-19.

CDR3 bases: TGTGCCAGCAGCCTCGGGACACCCCGAAGCCCTTATAATTCACCCCTCCACTTT. Translating gives CASSLGTPRSPYNSPLHF. This chain uses TRBV27 with TRBJ1-6; TRBD1 might be the D (6 bases). CDR3 length: 18 amino acids. Trimming took 6 bases from V and 4 from J, leaving 22 bases between them. CDR1 and CDR2 (germline): MNHEY, SMNVEV (reference sequence).

The chain links TRBV6-5 to TRBJ1-2, with D hard to call. V was pared by 5 bases and J by 8 bases, with 12 bases between. From germline, CDR1 is MNHEY and CDR2 SVGAGI. The CDR3 has 12 amino acids. The CDR3 spells CASSTTYTGYTF. The CDR3 DNA reads as TGTGCCAGCAGTACCACCTATACGGGCTACACCTTC.

V and J are TRBV19 and TRBJ2-2; 14 positions match TRBD2. This CDR3 has 22 residues. Germline lookup yields CDR1 LNHDA and CDR2 SQIVND (reference sequence). Trimming took 4 bases from V and 1 from J; bases not matched to a gene: 17. CDR3 in amino acids: CASSSPYLPGLAGVLNTGELFF. In DNA, the CDR3 is TGTGCCAGTAGTAGTCCTTACCTTCCGGGACTAGCGGGAGTCTTGAACACCGGGGAGCTGTTTTTT.